These 17 T cell receptor beta chains were sequenced from one sample in a study of siplizumab effects on memory and regulatory T cells. Here immunoSEQ multiplex PCR was the method, and the copy in TCRdb shows in-frame clones only, minus some. This table holds approximately 100,000 clones, more than 90% found once. The specimen sequenced was CD4+ T cells sorted from blood. These receptors all come from a human donor in good health. Some clones in this sample may be carry-over from other donors' samples.

The CDR3 sequence is CASSSQTVSIYGYTF. The CDR3 DNA sequence: TGTGCCAGCAGCTCCCAGACGGTATCTATCTATGGCTACACCTTC. J is TRBJ1-2 and V is TRBV11-1; no clear D gene. CDR3 length equals 15 residues. The ends were cut back, 4 bases at V and 4 bases at J, with 16 bases in the middle. Per the germline V gene, CDR1 is SGHAT and CDR2 is FQDESV (reference sequence). Full variable domain (remainder filled in from reference TRBV11-1 and TRBJ1-2): EAEVAQSPRYKITEKSQAVAFWCDPISGHATLYWYRQILGQGPELLVQFQDESVVDDSQLPKDRFSAERLKGVDSTLKIQPAELGDSAMYLCASSSQTVSIYGYTFGSGTRLTVV.

The V gene is TRBV5-1, the J gene TRBJ2-7, with no clear D. This CDR3 comprises 14 residues. Germline V lookup: CDR1 SGHRS, CDR2 YFSETQ. V was clipped by 0 bases and J by 5 bases, with 12 bases between them. The CDR3 sequence is CASSLEDPAHEQYF. The CDR3 bases are TGCGCCAGCAGCTTGGAGGATCCCGCCCACGAGCAGTACTTC.

The chain carries TRBV7-9 and TRBJ2-1; 8 bases line up with TRBD2. Germline loops: CDR1 SEHNR, CDR2 FQNEAQ (reference sequence). The length of the CDR3 is 16 residues. V was clipped by 3 bases and J by 5 bases; unmatched bases: 9. CDR3 amino acids: CASSFRLLAEDNEQFF. The CDR3, as DNA: TGTGCCAGCAGCTTCCGACTACTAGCGGAAGACAATGAGCAGTTCTTC.

This rearrangement joins TRBV4-2 to TRBJ1-2; D remains unclear. Deletions cut 0 bases from V and 3 bases from J, with 8 bases between. In germline, CDR1 is LGHNA, CDR2 YNFKEQ. The CDR3 consists of 14 residues. CDR3 residues: CASSQDLEYYGYTF. As DNA, the CDR3 is TGTGCCAGCAGCCAAGATTTGGAGTACTATGGCTACACCTTC.

The gene calls are TRBV6-5 and TRBJ2-3, with D possibly matching TRBD2 (5 bases). The CDR3 has 13 residues. From germline, CDR1 is MNHEY and CDR2 SVGAGI. Trimming shortened V by 6 bases and J by 5 bases, and 12 bases separated the two germline ends. CDR3 sequence (DNA): TGTGCCAGCAGGGAGCGAGGGCTAGATACGCAGTATTTT. Translated: CASRERGLDTQYF.

V and J are TRBV5-4 and TRBJ2-5, with TRBD2 identical over 12 bases. CDR3 length: 18 residues. Germline V CDR1 and CDR2: SGHNT, YYREEE (reference sequence). Losses at the gene ends were 4 bases for V and 4 bases for J; bases not matched to a gene: 14. The DNA of the CDR3 is TGTGCCAGCAGCCGCCAACCGAAGACTAGCGGGAGCTCAGAGACCCAGTACTTC. It translates to CASSRQPKTSGSSETQYF.

This chain links TRBV21-1 with TRBJ2-7; whether TRBD2, the table's D call, matches the DNA was not checked. TRBV21-1 has pseudogene status. This CDR3 region has 17 residues. CDR3 residues: CASSTRLAGGPPLEQYF. CDR3 DNA sequence: TGTGCCAGCAGCACCAGACTAGCGGGAGGGCCGCCTCTCGAGCAGTACTTC.

This chain uses TRBV29-1 with TRBJ2-2; D uncertain. Germline V CDR1 and CDR2: SQVTM, ANQGSEA. V was trimmed by 4 bases and J by 0 bases, leaving 15 bases between them. The CDR3 is 16 amino acids. The CDR3 DNA sequence: TGCAGCGTTGGTGGCCAGTGGGCCTCGAACACCGGGGAGCTGTTTTTT. Protein sequence: CSVGGQWASNTGELFF.

CDR3 coding DNA: TGCGCCAGCACCTACCGGGACAGGGGTTTTGCCGGGGAGCTGTTTTTT. This translates into CASTYRDRGFAGELFF. V usage is TRBV23-1 and J usage is TRBJ2-2; 10 positions agree with TRBD1. TRBV23-1 is filed as an ORF, its function uncertain. This CDR3 has 16 amino acids. V lost 7 bases, J lost 6 bases, and 11 bases stayed unmatched.

The rearrangement joins TRBV18 to TRBJ2-7; D possibly uses TRBD1 or TRBD2 (5 bases each). The V and J ends lost 3 bases and 0 bases respectively, with 15 bases between them. Germline-derived CDR1 and CDR2 are KGHSH and LQKENI. There are 16 residues in the CDR3. CDR3 protein: CASSPNPGRSSYEQYF. The DNA of the CDR3 is TGTGCCAGCTCACCGAATCCGGGACGGAGCTCCTACGAGCAGTACTTC.

The J gene is TRBJ2-7, the V gene TRBV6-5; D remains ambiguous. This CDR3 has 15 residues. Deletions cut 6 bases from V and 2 bases from J, with 17 bases between. Germline lookup yields CDR1 MNHEY and CDR2 SVGAGI. The chain's CDR3 is CASRPDRDQTYEQYF. DNA of the CDR3: TGTGCCAGCAGACCTGACCGAGACCAAACCTACGAGCAGTACTTC.

The V gene is TRBV7-2, the J gene TRBJ1-3; no firm D call. The germline V gene has CDR1 SGHTA and CDR2 FQGNSA. The CDR3 is 16 amino acids. Trimming cost V 5 bases and J 1 base, with 15 bases left between them. CDR3 bases: TGTGCCAGCAGCCCCTCGGGCAGGCTATCTGGAAACACCATATATTTT. This encodes CASSPSGRLSGNTIYF.

The chain links TRBV18 to TRBJ1-1, with D hard to call. From germline, CDR1 is KGHSH and CDR2 LQKENI. CDR3 length: 18 residues. V was trimmed by 3 bases and J by 0 bases, leaving 20 bases between them. This CDR3 reads CASSPPQISNRMNTEAFF. The CDR3 region has the DNA TGTGCCAGCTCACCTCCCCAGATATCCAATAGGATGAACACTGAAGCTTTCTTT. The whole variable domain, remainder taken from reference TRBV18 and TRBJ1-1, is NAGVMQNPRHLVRRRGQEARLRCSPMKGHSHVYWYRQLPEEGLKFMVYLQKENIIDESGMPKERFSAEFPKEGPSILRIQQVVRGDSAAYFCASSPPQISNRMNTEAFFGQGTRLTVV.

This clone was seen once. This sequence joins TRBV6-1 and TRBJ1-5; D is undetermined. The germline gives CDR1 MNHNS, CDR2 SASEGT. CDR3 size: 14 residues. V gave up 6 bases and J gave up 2 bases, with 11 bases separating them. The CDR3 sequence is CASRADTGNQPQHF. CDR3 DNA sequence: TGTGCCAGCAGGGCCGACACCGGCAATCAGCCCCAGCATTTT.

This sequence joins TRBV11-2 and TRBJ2-1, with D perhaps TRBD1 or TRBD2 (5 bases each). V lost 4 bases to trimming and J lost 4 bases, with 11 bases between them. This CDR3 has 14 residues. Germline CDR1 reads SGHAT; CDR2 reads FQNNGV. The CDR3 is CASSYRDGYNEQFF. DNA of the CDR3: TGTGCCAGCAGCTACCGGGACGGGTACAATGAGCAGTTCTTC.

As regards this clone: The identical CDR3 is also encoded by other nucleotide sequences in the sample. The chain has TRBV27 and TRBJ2-1, with D tentatively TRBD2 (6 bases). Trimming cost V 3 bases and J 10 bases, with 16 bases left between them. Germline CDR1 and CDR2: MNHEY and SMNVEV (reference sequence). The CDR3 totals 14 residues. The DNA for the CDR3 is TGTGCCAGCAGTTTCTCGGGAGTTACAAACGAGCAGTTCTTC. It encodes CASSFSGVTNEQFF.

The rearrangement uses TRBV21-1 and TRBJ2-7. TRBV21-1 is marked as a pseudogene. The CDR3 sequence is 13 residues long. CDR3 coding DNA: TGTGCCAGCAGCCAGATGGGGGGCCGCGAGCAGTACTTC. The encoded protein is CASSQMGGREQYF.